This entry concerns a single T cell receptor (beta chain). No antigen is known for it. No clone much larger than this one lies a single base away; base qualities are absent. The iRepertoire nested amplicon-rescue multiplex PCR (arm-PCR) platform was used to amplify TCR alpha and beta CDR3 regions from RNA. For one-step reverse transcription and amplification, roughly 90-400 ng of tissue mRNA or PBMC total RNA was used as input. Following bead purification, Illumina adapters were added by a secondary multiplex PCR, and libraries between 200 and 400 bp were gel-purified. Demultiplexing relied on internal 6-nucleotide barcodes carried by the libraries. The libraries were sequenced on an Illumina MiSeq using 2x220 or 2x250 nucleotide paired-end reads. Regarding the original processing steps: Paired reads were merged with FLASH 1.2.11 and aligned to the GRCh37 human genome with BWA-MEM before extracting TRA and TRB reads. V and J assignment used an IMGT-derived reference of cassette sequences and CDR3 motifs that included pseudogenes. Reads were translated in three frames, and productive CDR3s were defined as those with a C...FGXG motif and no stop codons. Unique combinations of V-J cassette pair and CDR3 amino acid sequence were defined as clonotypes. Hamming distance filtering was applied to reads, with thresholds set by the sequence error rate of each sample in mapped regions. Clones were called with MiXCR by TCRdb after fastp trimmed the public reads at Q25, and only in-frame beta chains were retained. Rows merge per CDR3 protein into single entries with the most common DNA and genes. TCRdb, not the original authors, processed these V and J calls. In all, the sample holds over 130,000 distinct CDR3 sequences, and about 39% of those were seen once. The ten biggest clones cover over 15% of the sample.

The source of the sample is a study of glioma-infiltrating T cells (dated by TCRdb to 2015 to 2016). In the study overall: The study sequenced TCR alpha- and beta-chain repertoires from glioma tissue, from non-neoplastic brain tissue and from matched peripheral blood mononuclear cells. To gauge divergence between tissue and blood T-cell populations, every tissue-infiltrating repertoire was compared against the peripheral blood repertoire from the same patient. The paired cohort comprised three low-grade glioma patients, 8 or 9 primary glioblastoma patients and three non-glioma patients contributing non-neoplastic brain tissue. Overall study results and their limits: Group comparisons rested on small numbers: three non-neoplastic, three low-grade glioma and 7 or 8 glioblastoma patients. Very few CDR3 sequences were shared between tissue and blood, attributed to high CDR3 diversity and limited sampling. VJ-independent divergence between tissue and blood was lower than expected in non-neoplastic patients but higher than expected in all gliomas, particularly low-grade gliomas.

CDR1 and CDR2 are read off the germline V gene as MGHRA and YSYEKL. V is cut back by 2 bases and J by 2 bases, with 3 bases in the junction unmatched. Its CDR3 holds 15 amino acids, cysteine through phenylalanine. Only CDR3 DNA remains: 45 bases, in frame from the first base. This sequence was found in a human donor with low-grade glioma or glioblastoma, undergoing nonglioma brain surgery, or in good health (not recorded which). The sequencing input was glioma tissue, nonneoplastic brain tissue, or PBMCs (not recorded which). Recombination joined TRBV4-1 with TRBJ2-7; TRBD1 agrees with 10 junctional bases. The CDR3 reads CASSQSGTGAYEQYF. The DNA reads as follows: TGCGCCAGCAGCCAATCCGGGACAGGGGCCTACGAGCAGTACTTC.